Sequencing of this T cell receptor beta chain was carried out in a study of preoperative IRX-2 immunotherapy in early breast cancer. CDR1 MDHEN and CDR2 SYDVKM come from the germline V gene. The CDR3 sequence is 15 residues long. The germline V and J ends were trimmed by 1 base and 8 bases, with 17 bases remaining between them. TCRdb's table, derived via immunoSEQ multiplex PCR, lists solely in-frame clones and lacks some. Here the sample spans over 25,000 clones, approximately 72% being singletons. This clone was observed a single time. Treatment: preoperative locoregional IRX-2 cytokine immunotherapy. This phase Ib study tested locoregional IRX-2 cytokine immunotherapy given before surgery.

The specimen comprised lymph node tissue, sampled after IRX-2 immunotherapy. The receptor comes from a human donor with breast cancer. The chain joins TRBV28 to TRBJ1-2; the D gene is possibly TRBD1 (6 bases). DNA for the CDR3: TGTGCCAGCAGTTTATTACGGGGGGCCCCTTTAGGCTACACCTTC. It codes for CASSLLRGAPLGYTF.